This T cell receptor (beta chain) was observed in a study of blood T cell repertoires in COVID-19. Overall study: COVID-19 samples, acute and convalescent, were from the United States, Italy and Spain.

Germline lookup yields CDR1 ENHRY and CDR2 SYGVKD. V was clipped by 6 bases and J by 0 bases; unmatched bases: 8. The CDR3 is made up of 16 amino acids. Libraries were prepared by immunoSEQ multiplex PCR; TCRdb keeps only in-frame clonotypes and omits some of them. The repertoire has roughly 520,000 clones, around nine tenths of them found once; the top ten carry less than 2%. The age range of participants was 18 to 89 years, with residence in fewer than 25 US areas. Clinical history reported by participants formed the basis on which cohorts were assigned. Cohort 3 donors counted as recovered after two negative PCRs, clearance, or resolved symptoms.

The sequence derives from a woman between 40 and 50 years old who had recovered from COVID-19. The chain has TRBV10-3 and TRBJ2-3, with 8 bases aligning to TRBD2. Input material: PBMCs or T cells enriched from blood (not recorded which). The CDR3 loop is CAIRDLSGTSTDTQYF. CDR3 in DNA: TGTGCCATCAGAGACCTTAGCGGGACTAGCACAGATACGCAGTATTTT.